The clone carrying this T cell receptor (beta chain) appeared many times. The antigen remains unidentified. This record belongs to a study of Graves' ophthalmopathy and Graves' hyperthyroidism. The study, taken as a whole, reports: Among expanded thyroid clonotypes above 0.001 frequency, most also occurred in blood.

The CDR3 is 14 residues long. Germline V gives CDR1 LGHNT, CDR2 FRNRAP. Deletions cut 8 bases from V and 1 base from J, with 14 bases between. Scientists amplified the TCR beta CDR3 regions from RNA transcripts. HTBI-primed first-round RT-PCR preceded second-round multiplex PCR. TCRdb ran MiXCR on the multiplex PCR reads and lists one entry per CDR3 protein. In the table there are roughly 500,000 distinct CDR3 sequences, 14% of which are singletons. The rearrangement joins TRBV12-5 to TRBJ1-1, with TRBD1 as a possible D gene (6 bases). Sequenced sample: blood. This receptor was identified in a woman in her thirties with Graves' ophthalmopathy. The CDR3 nucleotides are TGTGCTAGTAGAAACGAAGGGGGGAACACTGAAGCTTTCTTT. Translated, it gives CASRNEGGNTEAFF.